This entry lists 28 T cell receptor beta chains sequenced from one sample in a study of blood T cell repertoires in COVID-19. The data were produced by immunoSEQ multiplex PCR, yet TCRdb's version contains in-frame clones alone and is incomplete. In the table there are more than 250,000 clones, approximately 89% of which are singletons. The sample was PBMCs or T cells enriched from blood (not recorded which). Receptors originate from a woman in her thirties or forties with acute COVID-19.

This clone appeared a few times. This sequence joins TRBV28 and TRBJ1-2, with 9 positions matching TRBD1. Germline assignment: CDR1 MDHEN and CDR2 SYDVKM. V trimming: 6 bases; J trimming: 4 bases; junction bases outside the gene matches: 6. The CDR3 covers 14 residues. The CDR3 here is CASSLDRGSYGYTF. The CDR3 DNA reads as TGTGCCAGCAGCCTCGACAGGGGGAGCTATGGCTACACCTTC.

This rearrangement joins TRBV30 to TRBJ2-2; maybe TRBD2 (5 bases). CDR3 length equals 17 residues. V was shortened by 0 bases and J by 8 bases, with 22 bases between the two germline ends. In germline, CDR1 is GTSNPN, CDR2 SVGIG (reference sequence). The CDR3 DNA reads as TGTGCCTGGAGTGTACTCATTTCTTTCCCCACGGGAGGGGAGCTGTTTTTT. It is translated as CAWSVLISFPTGGELFF.

The J gene is TRBJ1-1, the V gene TRBV9; 10 bases match TRBD1. The junction had 9 bases not matched to a gene; V was cut back by 3 bases and J by 7 bases. Germline-derived CDR1 and CDR2 are SGDLS and YYNGEE. The CDR3 has 15 amino acids. The CDR3 DNA follows: TGTGCCAGCAGCGGCAACCTCGACAGGGGGCTTGAAGCTTTCTTT. The encoded protein is CASSGNLDRGLEAFF.

The rearrangement links TRBV10-3 to TRBJ2-5; 9 bases align to TRBD2. Trimming cost V 0 bases and J 2 bases; bases outside gene matches: 10. Germline CDR1 ENHRY, CDR2 SYGVKD. The CDR3 is 18 residues long. DNA for the CDR3: TGTGCCATCAGTGAGTCGGGGGGGCTAGCGGGAAGTCAAGAGACCCAGTACTTC. Its translation is CAISESGGLAGSQETQYF.

This sequence joins TRBV24-1 and TRBJ2-1; maybe TRBD1 (5 bases). V was trimmed by 0 bases and J by 0 bases, leaving 17 bases between them. The CDR3 length is 19 residues. Germline V lookup: CDR1 KGHDR, CDR2 SFDVKD. CDR3 DNA: TGTGCCACCAGTGATTTGAAGGGTGGAGTAGACAGCTCCTACAATGAGCAGTTCTTC. As protein: CATSDLKGGVDSSYNEQFF.

The V gene is TRBV5-6, the J gene TRBJ2-1; TRBD1 aligns across 7 bases. Germline CDR1 is SGHDT and CDR2 is YYEEEE. With 0 bases clipped from V and 2 bases from J, the junction kept 2 bases outside the gene matches. The CDR3 loop spans 15 amino acids. This CDR3 is CASSLDRGAYNEQFF. The CDR3 bases are TGTGCCAGCAGCTTGGACAGGGGAGCCTACAATGAGCAGTTCTTC.

The chain links TRBV28 to TRBJ1-6; D unclear. The CDR3 is 12 amino acids. Trimming took 5 bases from V and 6 from J, leaving 5 bases between them. Germline assignment: CDR1 MDHEN and CDR2 SYDVKM. The CDR3 reads CASSGPNSPLHF. In DNA, the CDR3 is TGTGCCAGCAGTGGCCCTAATTCACCCCTCCACTTT.

The chain couples TRBV5-5 to TRBJ1-4; 8 bases fit TRBD1. The CDR3 loop spans 14 amino acids. The trim removed 0 bases at V and 6 bases at J, leaving 1 base unmatched. Germline V gene sequence: CDR1 SGHKS, CDR2 YYEKEE (reference sequence). This CDR3 is CASSLGGQDEKLFF. As DNA, the CDR3 is TGTGCCAGCAGCTTGGGGGGACAGGATGAAAAACTGTTTTTT.

This clone was seen more than once but under ten times. V is TRBV19 and J is TRBJ2-5, with a possible D match to TRBD1 (7 bases). Germline V CDR1 and CDR2: LNHDA, SQIVND (reference sequence). Trimming cost V 7 bases and J 5 bases, with 17 bases left between them. This CDR3 region has 14 residues. The CDR3 DNA is TGTGCCAGTATGGCGGGACAGTCTTACGAGACCCAGTACTTC. It codes for CASMAGQSYETQYF.

The chain carries TRBV5-1 and TRBJ1-6; TRBD1 matches 8 bases. V was pared by 3 bases and J by 9 bases, with 5 bases of the junction left unmatched. Germline V gene lookup returns CDR1 SGHRS and CDR2 YFSETQ. The CDR3 runs to 14 residues. Here the CDR3 reads CASSSTGDGSPLHF. The CDR3 DNA is TGCGCCAGCAGCTCGACAGGGGATGGTTCACCCCTCCACTTT.

The chain combines TRBV30 with TRBJ2-7, with a weak D call TRBD2 (7 bases). CDR1 and CDR2 from the germline V gene are GTSNPN and SVGIG (reference sequence). Deletions cut 3 bases from V and 0 bases from J, with 12 bases between. This CDR3 is 14 amino acids long. In DNA form, the CDR3 reads TGTGCCTGGAGCAAGGGGGGGGACTCCTACGAGCAGTACTTC. Its protein product is CAWSKGGDSYEQYF.

The CDR3 region is CSASLGSVSGANVLTF. CDR3 sequence (DNA): TGCAGTGCTAGTCTTGGCTCAGTTTCCGGGGCCAACGTCCTGACTTTC. The V gene is TRBV20-1, the J gene TRBJ2-6; D call uncertain. Trimming took 3 bases from V and 4 from J, leaving 16 bases between them. Looked up from germline, CDR1 is DFQATT and CDR2 is SNEGSKA (reference sequence). CDR3 length equals 16 residues.

V gene TRBV5-4 combines with J gene TRBJ2-7; D unresolved. The CDR3 sequence is 13 residues long. In germline, CDR1 is SGHNT, CDR2 YYREEE (reference sequence). Trimming removed 0 bases from V and 2 bases from J, with 6 bases in between. The CDR3 reads CASSLAGTYEQYF. In DNA form, the CDR3 reads TGTGCCAGCAGCTTGGCAGGAACCTACGAGCAGTACTTC.

This chain's CDR3 is CASKTSGQYEQYF. Written as DNA, the CDR3 is TGTGCCAGCAAAACTAGCGGGCAGTACGAGCAGTACTTC. The chain couples TRBV12-3 or TRBV12-4 to TRBJ2-7; 9 bases align to TRBD2. The CDR3 loop spans 13 amino acids. After removal of 7 bases from V and 4 bases from J, the junction contained 5 bases not matched to a gene.

The genes are TRBV11-3 and TRBJ2-7; 11 nucleotides agree with TRBD1. CDR3 length: 14 residues. In germline, CDR1 is SGHNT, CDR2 YENEEA. The J segment lost 3 bases and the V segment lost 5 bases, leaving 3 bases of the junction unmatched. The chain's CDR3 is CASSAGTGGYEQYV. The CDR3 DNA is TGTGCCAGCAGCGCCGGGACAGGGGGCTACGAGCAGTACGTC.

The chain recombines TRBV9 with TRBJ1-3; 9 positions match TRBD1. The V segment lost 4 bases and the J segment 1 base; nucleotides outside the gene matches: 3. Germline values: CDR1 SGDLS, CDR2 YYNGEE. The CDR3 has 15 residues. The CDR3 coding sequence is TGTGCCAGCAGCATACAGGGGGCTTCTGGAAACACCATATATTTT. Encoded protein: CASSIQGASGNTIYF.

The V and J genes are TRBV19 and TRBJ1-1; D unclear. This CDR3 is 15 amino acids long. Germline V lookup: CDR1 LNHDA, CDR2 SQIVND (reference sequence). Trimming took 4 bases from V and 4 from J, leaving 16 bases between them. CDR3 sequence (DNA): TGTGCCAGTAGTAAACTGGGAGGGCGGGGCACTGAAGCTTTCTTT. This codes for CASSKLGGRGTEAFF. The complete variable domain, with remaining parts taken from reference TRBV19 and TRBJ1-1, reads DGGITQSPKYLFRKEGQNVTLSCEQNLNHDAMYWYRQDPGQGLRLIYYSQIVNDFQKGDIAEGYSVSREKKESFPLTVTSAQKNPTAFYLCASSKLGGRGTEAFFGQGTRLTVV.

CDR3: CASSAGQTYNEQFF. In DNA, the CDR3 is TGCGCCAGCAGCGCCGGACAGACATACAATGAGCAGTTCTTC. This chain joins TRBV5-1 and TRBJ2-1, with D possibly TRBD1 on 6 matching bases. V lost 4 bases and J 4 bases, leaving 12 bases between the germline ends. Per germline, CDR1 SGHRS and CDR2 YFSETQ. The CDR3 covers 14 residues.

CDR3 sequence reads: CASSYQGVLSSYNSPLHF. CDR3 bases: TGTGCCAGCAGTTATCAGGGGGTGCTTAGCTCCTATAATTCACCCCTCCACTTT. V is TRBV6-2 or TRBV6-3 and J is TRBJ1-6, with TRBD1 matching 7 bases. The CDR3 sequence is 18 residues long. V lost 3 bases, J lost 0 bases, and 8 bases stayed unmatched. Per germline, CDR1 MNHEY and CDR2 SVGEGT.

This clone was observed a single time. This chain links TRBV3-1 (or the pseudogene TRBV3-2) with TRBJ1-2; possible D gene TRBD1, 6 bases. The CDR3 is 16 residues long. The ends were cut back, 0 bases at V and 6 bases at J, with 17 bases in the middle. Looked up from germline, CDR1 is LGHDT and CDR2 is YNNKEL (reference sequence). The CDR3 sequence is CASSQENGRDTDGYTF. CDR3 coding DNA: TGTGCCAGCAGCCAAGAGAACGGCAGGGACACGGATGGCTACACCTTC.

This clone has a single count. The CDR3: CASSLDLDRDDYGYTF. The CDR3 nucleotides are TGCGCCAGCAGCTTGGACCTGGACAGGGACGACTATGGCTACACCTTC. The chain uses TRBV5-1 and TRBJ1-2; 8 nucleotides match TRBD1. CDR3 length: 16 amino acids. Germline V gene sequence: CDR1 SGHRS, CDR2 YFSETQ. V was pared by 0 bases and J by 3 bases, with 7 bases of the junction left unmatched.

The chain links TRBV20-1 to TRBJ1-1; D is unclear. There are 12 residues in the CDR3. The V gene lost 3 bases and the J gene lost 7 bases, with 12 bases spanning the gap. CDR1 DFQATT and CDR2 SNEGSKA come from the germline V gene (reference sequence). CDR3 in amino acids: CSASGLTGEAFF. As DNA, the CDR3 is TGCAGTGCTAGTGGTTTGACTGGTGAAGCTTTCTTT.

The chain couples TRBV25-1 to TRBJ2-1, with TRBD2 identical over 12 bases. CDR1 MGHDK and CDR2 SYGVNS come from the germline V gene. Trimming removed 7 bases from V and 9 bases from J; junction bases left unmatched: 10. This CDR3 contains 15 residues. The DNA for the CDR3 is TGTGCCAGCACCCTGACTAGCGGGAGTTTCGGTGAGCAGTTCTTC. Protein product: CASTLTSGSFGEQFF.

The chain carries TRBV5-5 and TRBJ1-4; D uncertain. The CDR3 sequence is 14 residues long. Germline CDR1 reads SGHKS; CDR2 reads YYEKEE (reference sequence). The V gene lost 0 bases and the J gene lost 3 bases, with 6 bases spanning the gap. CDR3 nucleotide sequence: TGTGCCAGCAGCTTGGACGGAGCTAATGAAAAACTGTTTTTT. Amino acids: CASSLDGANEKLFF.

V usage is TRBV3-1 (or the pseudogene TRBV3-2) and J usage is TRBJ2-3; 13 positions match TRBD2. Trimming removed 1 base from V and 0 bases from J; junction bases left unmatched: 7. Looked up from germline, CDR1 is LGHDT and CDR2 is YNNKEL (reference sequence). CDR3 length: 19 residues. The CDR3 bases are TGTGCCAGCAGCCAAGTAAAGGGACTAGCGGGGACGAGCACAGATACGCAGTATTTT. This codes for CASSQVKGLAGTSTDTQYF.

The CDR3 sequence is CASSFPGWEKLFF. CDR3 nucleotide sequence: TGTGCCAGCAGCTTCCCAGGGTGGGAAAAACTGTTTTTT. The gene calls are TRBV5-8 and TRBJ1-4; the D gene is possibly TRBD1 (5 bases). The CDR3 totals 13 residues. V gave up 2 bases and J gave up 8 bases, with 10 bases separating them. The germline V gene encodes CDR1 SGHTS and CDR2 YDEGEE.

The chain employs TRBV10-3 and TRBJ1-1, with D possibly matching TRBD1 (6 bases). Germline V lookup: CDR1 ENHRY, CDR2 SYGVKD. This CDR3 has 14 amino acids. V shed 5 bases and J shed 0 bases, with 10 bases lying between them. In DNA, the CDR3 is TGTGCCATCAGTTACACAGGGATGAACACTGAAGCTTTCTTT. Translated: CAISYTGMNTEAFF.

In this sample, this clone turned up a few times. The chain recombines TRBV24-1 with TRBJ2-1, with a tentative D call TRBD2 (6 bases). Trimming took 3 bases from V and 7 from J, leaving 18 bases between them. This CDR3 comprises 16 residues. The germline CDR1 and CDR2 sequences are KGHDR and SFDVKD. The CDR3 sequence is CATSDPGEGAENEQFF. For the CDR3, the DNA is TGTGCCACCAGTGATCCGGGGGAAGGGGCTGAGAATGAGCAGTTCTTC.